The entry below describes one T cell receptor (beta chain). Its antigen remains unidentified. Germline V gene data show CDR1 as SGHRS and CDR2 as YFSETQ. The CDR3 is 16 amino acids. The V gene lost 4 bases and the J gene lost 7 bases, with 21 bases spanning the gap. The data derive from a study of cytomegalovirus exposure and HLA in healthy donors. Study observations and caveats: With later analysis, a missense DCLRE1C variant became linked to TCR beta V- and J-gene trimming.

PCR amplification relied on 60 Vbeta primers (plus 13 Jbeta primers). Profiled with immunoSEQ multiplex PCR; TCRdb holds only in-frame clones, not every one. The repertoire holds about 120,000 clones, with 60% to 85% as singletons. The chain couples TRBV5-1 to TRBJ2-1; possibly TRBD2 for D (6 bases). The sample was PBMCs. The clonotype comes from a female donor in good health and CMV-seronegative. CDR3 nucleotides: TGCGCCAGCAGCGCCTCCGGGACTCATTGGGGGAATGAGCAGTTCTTC. Residues: CASSASGTHWGNEQFF.